This TCR beta chain was captured in a study of T cell responses to AZD1222 COVID-19 vaccine. Profiling relied on immunoSEQ multiplex PCR, and the TCRdb table lists in-frame clones only, not all of them. Of about 150,000 clones in the sample, 86% are singletons; the top ten hold about 5%. With regard to this clone: Its specificity is not known.

Broader study findings: Baseline seropositives among AZD1222 recipients totaled only five to seven. Vaccine-associated CD4 TCRs spanned spike, dominant at 160-218 and 743-854. The sample set comprised mostly white British donors with more females, and clonal diversity was possibly underestimated. Breadth and depth of Spike-specific TCRs rose after two AZD1222 doses.

CDR3 length: 15 residues. Per germline, CDR1 SGHTA and CDR2 FQGNSA. Trimming cost V 5 bases and J 5 bases; bases outside gene matches: 11. The J gene is TRBJ2-7, the V gene TRBV7-2, with TRBD1 matching over 8 bases. This TCR was sampled from an adult in good health. Material: peripheral blood, obtained on day 0 of MenACWY control vaccination. The CDR3 region is CASSLGQGWGNEQYF. CDR3 nucleotide sequence: TGTGCCAGCAGCCTCGGACAGGGCTGGGGGAACGAGCAGTACTTC.